The rows below give T cell receptor beta chains drawn from one sample of a study of T cell responses to AZD1222 COVID-19 vaccine. Generated by immunoSEQ multiplex PCR, the TCRdb table keeps only in-frame clones and is missing some. The sample includes about 47,000 clones, 79% of them seen just once. The sequenced sample was peripheral blood, obtained on day 0 of MenACWY control vaccination. The receptors were sampled from an adult in good health. The CDR3 runs from the conserved cysteine through the conserved F or W. D genes are given only for firm matches. Only part of the rows carry a size: once, few, many, or a class if the clone is expanded.

D	V	J	size	DNA	CDR3
-	TRBV28	TRBJ1-2	-	TGTGCCAGCAGTTCTCGGGGGGGGTCAAACTATGGCTACACCTTC	CASSSRGGSNYGYTF
-	TRBV7-2	TRBJ2-2	-	TGTGCCAGCAGCTTATATAGGGCAACCGGGGAGCTGTTTTTT	CASSLYRATGELFF
-	TRBV27	TRBJ2-7	-	TGTGCCAGGCCCTACGAGCAGTACTTC	CARPYEQYF
-	TRBV9	TRBJ1-1	-	TGTGCCAGCAGCTACGGACGGAACACTGAAGCTTTCTTT	CASSYGRNTEAFF
-	TRBV10-1	TRBJ2-7	-	TGCGCCAGCAGTCCAGCCCATTCCTACGAGCAGTACTTC	CASSPAHSYEQYF
-	TRBV5-1	TRBJ1-1	few	TGCGCCAGCAGCTTGGGGAGGGGCGAAGCTTTCTTT	CASSLGRGEAFF
TRBD1	TRBV7-8	TRBJ1-1	once	TGTGCCAGCAGCTTAGAAGTCGGGACAGGGACTGAAGCTTTCTTT	CASSLEVGTGTEAFF
-	TRBV10-1	TRBJ1-1	-	TGCGCCAGCAGTGAGTCGGGAGTGAACACTGAAGCTTTCTTT	CASSESGVNTEAFF
TRBD1	TRBV10-3	TRBJ2-1	-	TGTGCCATCAGTGAGTCCGGGACAGTCTACAATGAGCAGTTCTTC	CAISESGTVYNEQFF
-	TRBV10-2	TRBJ2-1	-	TGCGCCAGCAGTGAGTGGAGCGACTCAAAGAATGAGCAGTTCTTC	CASSEWSDSKNEQFF
-	TRBV2	TRBJ1-1	-	TGTGCCAGCAGACCGGACGGTACACTGATGGCTTTCTTT	CASRPDGTLMAFF
-	TRBV14	TRBJ1-3	-	TGTGCCAGCAGCTTAACAGCCCTGTCGGCAGAAATATATTTT	CASSLTALSAEIYF
-	TRBV2	TRBJ1-6	-	TGTGCCAGCCGGGGTGGAGTGAATTCACCCCTCCACTTT	CASRGGVNSPLHF
-	TRBV7-2	TRBJ1-2	-	TGTGCCAGCAGCTTAGAAGTGCGGGACACCCTGGACACCTTC	CASSLEVRDTLDTF
-	TRBV19	TRBJ2-3	-	TGTGCCAGTAGTATCTCGGAGAACACAGATACGCAGTATTTT	CASSISENTDTQYF
-	TRBV3-1/TRBV3-2	TRBJ1-5	-	TGTGCCAGCAGCCAAGAAGGCAATCAGCCCCAGCATTTT	CASSQEGNQPQHF
-	TRBV12-3/TRBV12-4	TRBJ1-5	-	TGTGCCAGCGCGGGGGTCAATCAGCCCCAGCATTTT	CASAGVNQPQHF
TRBD2	TRBV14	TRBJ2-7	-	TGTGCCAGCAGCCACATCACAGCGGGAGCCCGAAACTCCTACGAGCAGTACTTC	CASSHITAGARNSYEQYF
-	TRBV9	TRBJ2-7	-	TGTGCCAGCAGCGTAGGGGTAACTCCTACGTTATTGCACTTC	CASSVGVTPTLLHF
-	TRBV11-2	TRBJ2-5	once	TGTGCCAGCAGCTTTGAAACGCAAGAGACCCAGTACTTC	CASSFETQETQYF
TRBD1	TRBV28	TRBJ2-1	-	TGTGCCAGTCGGGACAGGGGACCCAATGAGCAGTTCTTC	CASRDRGPNEQFF
TRBD2	TRBV5-1	TRBJ2-1	-	TGCGCCAGCAGCCCTAATAGCGGGTCCTACAATGAGCAGTTCTTC	CASSPNSGSYNEQFF
-	TRBV18	TRBJ2-3	-	TGTGCCAGCTCAATAAACAGGGCTGGGGGCACAGATACGCAGTATTTT	CASSINRAGGTDTQYF
-	TRBV6-5	TRBJ1-4	-	TGTGCCAGCAGTTTCGCTGCAACTAATGAAAAACTGTTTTTT	CASSFAATNEKLFF
TRBD1	TRBV7-9	TRBJ1-5	-	TGTGCCAGCAGCTTGGACAGGGGGGACAATCAGCCCCAGCATTTT	CASSLDRGDNQPQHF
-	TRBV10-1	TRBJ1-2	-	TGCGCCAGCAGTGAGTCTGGGAAGCGACCGGCTTTCTACTATGGCTACACCTTC	CASSESGKRPAFYYGYTF
TRBD1	TRBV27	TRBJ2-5	-	TGTGCCAGCAGCCGACCCGGACAGGGTTTACAGACCCAGTACTTC	CASSRPGQGLQTQYF
-	TRBV10-3	TRBJ1-5	few	TGTGCCATCAGTGTAGGAGGGAGTCAGCCCCAGCATTTT	CAISVGGSQPQHF
-	TRBV2	TRBJ1-2	once	TGTGCCAGCAGTGAAGACAGGGATTATGGCTACACCTTC	CASSEDRDYGYTF
-	TRBV3-1/TRBV3-2	TRBJ1-2	-	TGTGCCAGCAGCCAAGATCGCACTCCCTCTAACTATGGCTACACCTTC	CASSQDRTPSNYGYTF
-	TRBV4-1	TRBJ1-3	-	TGCGCCAGCAGCCAAGATTGGCGACCGGGCTCTGGAAACACCATATATTTT	CASSQDWRPGSGNTIYF
-	TRBV18	TRBJ1-1	-	TGTGCCAGCTCAGAAAACAGGGTAAACACTGAAGCTTTCTTT	CASSENRVNTEAFF
TRBD1	TRBV19	TRBJ1-1	-	TGTGCCAGTAGTAAGATTCCGGGACAGGGTTCTGAAGCTTTCTTT	CASSKIPGQGSEAFF
TRBD1	TRBV24-1	TRBJ2-1	-	TGTGCCACCAGTGAAGGACAGGGGTCCAATGAGCAGTTCTTC	CATSEGQGSNEQFF
TRBD2	TRBV28	TRBJ2-1	-	TGTGCCAGCAGTCCATATACGGGACTAGCGGGAGGCTTCAGCTCCTACAATGAGCAGTTCTTC	CASSPYTGLAGGFSSYNEQFF
-	TRBV30	TRBJ1-2	-	TGTGCCTCAAAAATGACGGCGGGCTATGGCTACACCTTC	CASKMTAGYGYTF
TRBD1	TRBV6-5	TRBJ1-5	-	TGTGCCAGCAGAAGACAGGGTGGAAATCAGCCCCAGCATTTT	CASRRQGGNQPQHF
TRBD2	TRBV5-1	TRBJ2-1	-	TGCGCCAGCAGCCTCAGCGGGGACGGGGGGAATGAGCAGTTCTTC	CASSLSGDGGNEQFF
-	TRBV20-1	TRBJ2-1	-	TGCAGTGCCAAGAGCAATGAGCAGTTCTTC	CSAKSNEQFF
TRBD2	TRBV5-4	TRBJ2-2	-	TGTGCCAGCAGCTTGGGGTCTAGCGGGAGTGGCCGGGAGCTGTTTTTT	CASSLGSSGSGRELFF
-	TRBV15	TRBJ1-6	-	TGTGCCACCAGCAGGAGCTCCTATAATTCACCCCTCCACTTT	CATSRSSYNSPLHF
TRBD2	TRBV29-1	TRBJ2-1	-	TGCAGCGTTGAAGGGCTAGCGGGAGGCCACTCCTACAATGAGCAGTTCTTC	CSVEGLAGGHSYNEQFF
TRBD1	TRBV25-1	TRBJ1-5	-	TGTGCCAGCAGTGGATTGGGACAGGGCAATCAGCCCCAGCATTTT	CASSGLGQGNQPQHF
TRBD2	TRBV18	TRBJ2-5	-	TGTGCCAGCTCACCGGACCGGACTAGCGGGAGGTACCAAGAGACCCAGTACTTC	CASSPDRTSGRYQETQYF
TRBD1	TRBV29-1	TRBJ1-1	few	TGCAGCGTTGGGTACGGGCAGGGGGGAACTGAAGCTTTCTTT	CSVGYGQGGTEAFF
-	TRBV30	TRBJ1-3	few	TGTGCCTGGAAGATGGCTGGAAACACCATATATTTT	CAWKMAGNTIYF
TRBD1	TRBV3-1/TRBV3-2	TRBJ1-2	-	TGTGCCAGCAGCCACGCAGGGGGAGATGGCTACACCTTC	CASSHAGGDGYTF
TRBD1	TRBV4-2	TRBJ2-1	-	TGTGCCAGCAGCCAAGTTCTGGGACAGGTCAATGAGCAGTTCTTC	CASSQVLGQVNEQFF
-	TRBV6-5	TRBJ1-5	-	TGTGCCAGCAGGGATACTAATAATCAGCCCCAGCATTTT	CASRDTNNQPQHF
-	TRBV30	TRBJ1-5	-	TGTGCCTGGAGTGGTCAGCCCCCGGAAGGTGGACAGCCCCAGCATTTT	CAWSGQPPEGGQPQHF
-	TRBV28	TRBJ1-6	-	TGTGCCACCCCGGGAGGACAGCGAGATTCACCCCTCCACTTT	CATPGGQRDSPLHF